The sequence of this T cell receptor (beta chain) was determined in a study of cytomegalovirus exposure and HLA in healthy donors. The J segment lost 2 bases and the V segment lost 3 bases, leaving 9 bases of the junction unmatched. Germline values: CDR1 SGHRS, CDR2 YFSETQ. The CDR3 consists of 16 residues. PCR amplification relied on 60 Vbeta primers (plus 13 Jbeta primers). Generated by immunoSEQ multiplex PCR, the TCRdb table keeps only in-frame clones and is missing some. The sample lists some 200,000 clones, less than 90% occurring once. This chain uses TRBV5-1 with TRBJ1-1; 8 nucleotides agree with TRBD1. This clonotype was sampled from a girl under three years old in good health and CMV-seronegative. The sample was PBMCs. The CDR3 protein is CASSSPGTGSNTEAFF. Written as DNA, the CDR3 is TGCGCCAGCAGCTCGCCCGGGACAGGATCTAACACTGAAGCTTTCTTT.